The 26 T cell receptor beta chains below all came from one sample that was sequenced in a study of shared clonotypes between healthy human individuals. Assay: immunoSEQ multiplex PCR; the TCRdb copy retains only in-frame clones and omits some. Seen here are 2 million to 3 million clones, roughly 93% observed once, and the top ten hold 0.36%. The sequenced sample was naive CD4+ T cells from PBMCs. Subset given: CD45RA+ positively selected. Receptors originate from a man younger than 35 in good health. Some clones in this sample may be carry-over from other donors' samples.

Points on this clone: This sample also contains other DNA sequences that code for the same CDR3. The genes are TRBV19 and TRBJ2-5; D gene uncertain. Germline loops: CDR1 LNHDA, CDR2 SQIVND (reference sequence). V lost 4 bases to trimming and J lost 4 bases, with 4 bases between them. The CDR3 totals 11 residues. DNA of the CDR3: TGTGCCAGTAGTACTAGAGAGACCCAGTACTTC. It yields the protein CASSTRETQYF.

The chain has TRBV5-1 and TRBJ2-2, with 7 bases identical to TRBD1. The CDR3 consists of 15 residues. The junction had 3 bases not matched to a gene; V was cut back by 1 base and J by 3 bases. Germline V lookup: CDR1 SGHRS, CDR2 YFSETQ. CDR3 sequence: CASSLRGTDTGELFF. For the CDR3, the DNA is TGCGCCAGCAGCTTGAGAGGGACAGACACCGGGGAGCTGTTTTTT.

This clone came up once. The chain links TRBV9 to TRBJ1-4, with D possibly TRBD1 on 6 matching bases. The germline gives CDR1 SGDLS, CDR2 YYNGEE. This CDR3 spans 15 amino acids. With 4 bases removed from V and 1 base from J, the gap between germline ends came to 11 bases. The CDR3 sequence: CASSSTGRTNEKLFF. CDR3 bases: TGTGCCAGCAGCTCTACAGGGAGAACTAATGAAAAACTGTTTTTT.

V usage is TRBV6-1 and J usage is TRBJ1-4, with 9 bases matching TRBD1. Per germline, CDR1 MNHNS and CDR2 SASEGT. Trimming took 3 bases from V and 9 from J; bases not matched to a gene: 20. The CDR3 covers 19 residues. CDR3 coding DNA: TGTGCCAGCAGTGACCGGATTAATGTCAGGGGGACAGGGTGGCAAAAACTGTTTTTT. Amino acids: CASSDRINVRGTGWQKLFF.

Details on this clone: Within the sample, other DNA sequences also encode this same CDR3. The rearrangement joins TRBV7-2 to TRBJ1-5; D unclear. This CDR3 contains 14 residues. V lost 1 base and J lost 0, with 4 bases in between. CDR1 and CDR2 (germline): SGHTA, FQGNSA. In DNA form, the CDR3 reads TGTGCCAGCAGCTTAGGACTTAGCAATCAGCCCCAGCATTTT. Protein product: CASSLGLSNQPQHF. Full variable domain (remainder filled in from reference TRBV7-2 and TRBJ1-5): GAGVSQSPSNKVTEKGKDVELRCDPISGHTALYWYRQSLGQGLEFLIYFQGNSAPDKSGLPSDRFSAERTGGSVSTLTIQRTQQEDSAVYLCASSLGLSNQPQHFGDGTRLSIL.

This chain connects TRBV5-1 to TRBJ2-5; TRBD2 agrees at 11 bases. With 0 bases clipped from V and 5 bases from J, the junction kept 6 bases outside the gene matches. Germline V gives CDR1 SGHRS, CDR2 YFSETQ. CDR3 length: 16 amino acids. The CDR3 DNA follows: TGCGCCAGCAGCTTGGGACTAGCGGGGAGCGGGGAGACCCAGTACTTC. Its translation: CASSLGLAGSGETQYF.

V is TRBV28 and J is TRBJ2-3, with TRBD2 matching over 7 bases. This CDR3 has 12 residues. With V trimmed by 6 bases and J by 7 bases, 4 bases remained unmatched. The germline V gene encodes CDR1 MDHEN and CDR2 SYDVKM. Here the CDR3 reads CASSLGGYTQYF. The CDR3 coding sequence is TGTGCCAGCAGCCTGGGGGGGTATACGCAGTATTTT. Full variable domain (rest looked up from reference TRBV28 and TRBJ2-3): DVKVTQSSRYLVKRTGEKVFLECVQDMDHENMFWYRQDPGLGLRLIYFSYDVKMKEKGDIPEGYSVSREKKERFSLILESASTNQTSMYLCASSLGGYTQYFGPGTRLTVL.

The chain combines TRBV7-9 with TRBJ2-5; D gene uncertain. This CDR3 spans 14 amino acids. Germline assignment: CDR1 SEHNR and CDR2 FQNEAQ (reference sequence). Trimming shortened V by 4 bases and J by 1 base, and 10 bases separated the two germline ends. As DNA, the CDR3 is TGTGCCAGCAGCTCCCTTGGGCGCCAAGAGACCCAGTACTTC. Translated, it gives CASSSLGRQETQYF. The full variable domain, completed using reference TRBV7-9 and TRBJ2-5, is DTGVSQNPRHKITKRGQNVTFRCDPISEHNRLYWYRQTLGQGPEFLTYFQNEAQLEKSRLLSDRFSAERPKGSFSTLEIQRTEQGDSAMYLCASSSLGRQETQYFGPGTRLLVL.

V gene TRBV14 combines with J gene TRBJ1-1, with 10 positions matching TRBD1. Per germline, CDR1 SGHDN and CDR2 FVKESK. The CDR3 has 19 amino acids. V lost 1 base and J lost 1; bases outside the gene matches: 12. CDR3 coding DNA: TGTGCCAGCAGCCAAGGAGTTTGGGGGACAGGGGATCGGAACACTGAAGCTTTCTTT. Translation: CASSQGVWGTGDRNTEAFF. The full variable domain, with the rest looked up from reference TRBV14 and TRBJ1-1, is EAGVTQFPSHSVIEKGQTVTLRCDPISGHDNLYWYRRVMGKEIKFLLHFVKESKQDESGMPNNRFLAERTGGTYSTLKVQPAELEDSGVYFCASSQGVWGTGDRNTEAFFGQGTRLTVV.

The chain's CDR3 is CASRPQLRGRYNEQFF. As DNA, the CDR3 is TGCGCCAGTCGGCCTCAACTACGGGGGAGGTACAATGAGCAGTTCTTC. The V and J genes are TRBV5-1 and TRBJ2-1, with D possibly matching TRBD2 (6 bases). CDR1 and CDR2 from the germline V gene are SGHRS and YFSETQ. V was cut by 8 bases and J by 4 bases, with 22 bases left in between. The CDR3 is 16 amino acids. Variable domain in full (rest from reference TRBV5-1 and TRBJ2-1): KAGVTQTPRYLIKTRGQQVTLSCSPISGHRSVSWYQQTPGQGLQFLFEYFSETQRNKGNFPGRFSGRQFSNSRSEMNVSTLELGDSALYLCASRPQLRGRYNEQFFGPGTRLTVL.

The chain has TRBV5-1 and TRBJ1-1; 7 bases are shared with TRBD1. Germline CDR1 reads SGHRS; CDR2 reads YFSETQ. The CDR3 has 15 residues. The trim removed 4 bases at V and 2 bases at J, leaving 8 bases unmatched. CDR3 nucleotide sequence: TGCGCCAGCAGCGGTGGGGACAGTTTAAACACTGAAGCTTTCTTT. Protein sequence: CASSGGDSLNTEAFF.

The J gene is TRBJ2-1, the V gene TRBV7-9; 13 nucleotides agree with TRBD2. There are 17 residues in the CDR3. Trimming took 5 bases from V and 4 from J; bases not matched to a gene: 8. Germline CDR1 is SEHNR and CDR2 is FQNEAQ (reference sequence). CDR3 protein: CASSTRTSGSSYNEQFF. The DNA for the CDR3 is TGTGCCAGCAGCACAAGGACTAGCGGGAGTTCGTACAATGAGCAGTTCTTC.

The V call is TRBV5-1, the J call TRBJ1-2; tentatively, D is TRBD1 (5 bases). From germline, CDR1 is SGHRS and CDR2 YFSETQ. The CDR3 sequence is 14 residues long. V gave up 3 bases and J gave up 8 bases, with 17 bases separating them. The CDR3 DNA sequence: TGCGCCAGCAGCTCCGGGACGGAGGGGTTGGGCTACACCTTC. It translates to CASSSGTEGLGYTF.

The chain links TRBV9 to TRBJ1-2; D is undetermined. The CDR3 is made up of 14 amino acids. Between the trimmed V and J ends, which lost 4 bases and 1 base, there was a span of 11 bases. CDR1 and CDR2 (germline): SGDLS, YYNGEE. The CDR3 loop is CASSRLSINYGYTF. Written as DNA, the CDR3 is TGTGCCAGCAGCAGACTCTCGATTAACTATGGCTACACCTTC.

The rearrangement joins TRBV29-1 to TRBJ2-1; D is unclear. V lost 6 bases and J 5 bases, leaving 8 bases between the germline ends. This CDR3 is built from 11 residues. Germline-derived CDR1 and CDR2 are SQVTM and ANQGSEA. The CDR3 here is CSVLRNNEQFF. CDR3 nucleotide sequence: TGCAGCGTCCTCAGGAACAATGAGCAGTTCTTC.

The table lists this clone with a few counts. V and J are TRBV29-1 and TRBJ1-1, with 8 bases fitting TRBD1. The germline V gene has CDR1 SQVTM and CDR2 ANQGSEA. CDR3 length: 13 residues. J lost 5 bases, V lost 4 bases, and 6 bases had no gene match. The CDR3 is CSVVETGATEAFF. The CDR3 bases are TGCAGCGTTGTCGAGACAGGGGCTACTGAAGCTTTCTTT.

Comments on this clone: This specimen includes other DNA sequences encoding the same CDR3. This sequence joins TRBV30 and TRBJ1-4; no clear D gene. Germline CDR1 GTSNPN, CDR2 SVGIG (reference sequence). V gave up 2 bases and J gave up 7 bases, with 8 bases separating them. There are 12 residues in the CDR3. The CDR3 coding sequence is TGTGCCTGGAGTCGGGTCGCTGAAAAACTGTTTTTT. Translation gives CAWSRVAEKLFF.

The chain employs TRBV11-2 and TRBJ2-2, with a possible D match to TRBD2 (6 bases). Trimming removed 1 base at V and 5 bases at J, with 11 bases between. The CDR3 is made up of 15 amino acids. Germline V gives CDR1 SGHAT, CDR2 FQNNGV. The CDR3 DNA reads as TGTGCCAGCAGCTTAGCGGGAGTAAGGACCGGGGAGCTGTTTTTT. Its translation is CASSLAGVRTGELFF.

For the CDR3, the DNA is TGTGCCAGCAGTCCGAACCTAGGACGAGGTTGGGAGCAGTTCTTC. The encoded protein is CASSPNLGRGWEQFF. The chain carries TRBV28 and TRBJ2-1, with unresolved D. CDR3 length: 15 residues. V was clipped by 5 bases and J by 10 bases, with 21 bases between them. Germline-derived CDR1 and CDR2 are MDHEN and SYDVKM.

This clone came up once. The chain employs TRBV4-1 and TRBJ2-1, with D possibly TRBD2 on 5 matching bases. The V and J ends lost 6 bases and 7 bases respectively, with 19 bases between them. The germline V gene has CDR1 MGHRA and CDR2 YSYEKL. The CDR3 is 15 amino acids. CDR3 sequence reads: CASRGWAGSSNEQFF. CDR3 nucleotide sequence: TGCGCCAGCAGGGGGTGGGCGGGCTCGAGTAATGAGCAGTTCTTC.

V gene TRBV12-5 combines with J gene TRBJ2-3; 8 bases match TRBD1. Germline V CDR1 and CDR2: LGHNT, FRNRAP. The CDR3 spans 17 residues. The trim removed 0 bases at V and 7 bases at J, leaving 12 bases unmatched. CDR3 nucleotides: TGTGCTAGTGGTTTGGTACTCGGACAGGGAGTTGTGAATACGCAGTATTTT. Its protein product is CASGLVLGQGVVNTQYF.

The chain employs TRBV5-1 and TRBJ2-5; D is tentatively TRBD1 or TRBD2 (7 bases each). Germline CDR1 is SGHRS and CDR2 is YFSETQ. The CDR3 runs 13 residues. Trimming shortened V by 4 bases and J by 5 bases, and 12 bases separated the two germline ends. Here the CDR3 reads CASSQGGYETQYF. CDR3 sequence (DNA): TGCGCCAGCAGCCAGGGGGGGTACGAGACCCAGTACTTC.

The J gene is TRBJ1-5, the V gene TRBV27; D perhaps matches TRBD1 (5 bases). The CDR3 is made up of 14 amino acids. V lost 11 bases, J lost 2 bases, and 16 bases lay in between. Germline loops: CDR1 MNHEY, CDR2 SMNVEV (reference sequence). The CDR3 DNA reads TGTGCCGGCCCGGGAGGGGAGGGCAATCAGCCCCAGCATTTT. Protein: CAGPGGEGNQPQHF.

This chain links TRBV7-9 with TRBJ2-2; 8 bases align to TRBD2. V was pared by 5 bases and J by 2 bases, with 10 bases of the junction left unmatched. This CDR3 region has 17 residues. CDR1 SEHNR and CDR2 FQNEAQ come from the germline V gene (reference sequence). The CDR3 coding sequence is TGTGCCAGCAGCCCCGCCAGAGCGGGAGTAAACACCGGGGAGCTGTTTTTT. Amino acids: CASSPARAGVNTGELFF.

The rearrangement links TRBV7-2 to TRBJ2-5; D uncertain. The germline V and J ends were trimmed by 2 bases and 4 bases, with 14 bases remaining between them. From germline, CDR1 is SGHTA and CDR2 FQGNSA. This CDR3 has 15 residues. The CDR3 bases are TGTGCCAGCAGCTTATCAGGAGTGTTCGGAGAGACCCAGTACTTC. It codes for CASSLSGVFGETQYF.

The chain carries TRBV9 and TRBJ1-1; possibly TRBD1 for D (5 bases). Germline V gene sequence: CDR1 SGDLS, CDR2 YYNGEE. Trimming stripped 0 bases from V and 6 bases from J, with 18 bases between. The CDR3 runs 16 residues. CDR3 amino acids: CASSVGSAGRWAEAFF. The CDR3 DNA reads TGTGCCAGCAGCGTAGGTTCGGCAGGGAGGTGGGCTGAAGCTTTCTTT.